This entry lists 21 T cell receptor beta chains sequenced from one sample in a study of CD8 T cells in ankylosing spondylitis. TCRdb used MiXCR to reprocess the 5' RACE reads, holding one entry per CDR3 protein. The table includes approximately 300,000 distinct CDR3 sequences, less than 25% detected once. Sequencing was carried out using blood, either unsorted or a sorted T cell fraction (not recorded which). The receptors originated from a female donor with ankylosing spondylitis or in good health (not recorded which).

This chain uses TRBV27 with TRBJ2-1; no firm D call. The CDR3 has 12 amino acids. Germline CDR1 MNHEY, CDR2 SMNVEV (reference sequence). The V and J ends lost 8 bases and 6 bases respectively, with 11 bases between them. CDR3 DNA sequence: TGTGCCAGCCCAAAAGGATTCAATGAGCAGTTCTTC. It specifies CASPKGFNEQFF.

The chain carries TRBV12-3 or TRBV12-4 and TRBJ2-7; TRBD2 matches at 11 bases. V lost 5 bases, J lost 2 bases, and 5 bases stayed unmatched. This CDR3 region has 15 residues. The DNA of the CDR3 is TGTGCCAGCAGTCGAGGTAGCGGGAGGGCCTACGAGCAGTACTTC. This codes for CASSRGSGRAYEQYF.

V and J are TRBV5-1 and TRBJ1-1; possible D gene TRBD1, 6 bases. Germline lookup yields CDR1 SGHRS and CDR2 YFSETQ. CDR3 length: 14 residues. V was cut by 4 bases and J by 1 base, with 11 bases left in between. This CDR3 reads CASSPQTGNTEAFF. The CDR3 nucleotides read TGCGCCAGCAGCCCTCAGACAGGGAACACTGAAGCTTTCTTT.

This clonotype was detected only a few times. The genes are TRBV7-9 and TRBJ1-1; the D is unclear. The CDR3 extends over 17 amino acids. Germline loops: CDR1 SEHNR, CDR2 FQNEAQ (reference sequence). Trimming took 1 base from V and 1 from J, leaving 16 bases between them. CDR3 sequence reads: CASSLVESDPWNTEAFF. The DNA for the CDR3 is TGTGCCAGCAGCTTAGTAGAGTCCGATCCCTGGAACACTGAAGCTTTCTTT.

The chain couples TRBV24-1 to TRBJ2-1; TRBD2 matches 11 bases. The ends lost 3 bases at V and 7 bases at J; junction bases unmatched: 4. CDR3 length equals 15 residues. Germline V lookup: CDR1 KGHDR, CDR2 SFDVKD. CDR3 sequence: CATSDMGLAVNEQFF. The CDR3 DNA is TGTGCCACCAGTGATATGGGACTAGCGGTAAATGAGCAGTTCTTC.

This sequence joins TRBV20-1 and TRBJ1-1; D gene uncertain. CDR3 length: 13 residues. Trimming removed 2 bases at V and 0 bases at J, with 7 bases between. Germline values: CDR1 DFQATT, CDR2 SNEGSKA (reference sequence). CDR3 sequence: CSARFYLNTEAFF. For the CDR3, the DNA is TGCAGTGCTAGATTTTACCTGAACACTGAAGCTTTCTTT.

This chain links TRBV12-3 or TRBV12-4 with TRBJ2-5; no clear D gene. Trimming pared 3 bases from V and 2 bases from J, leaving 10 bases between. The CDR3 is 14 amino acids. CDR3 coding DNA: TGTGCCAGCAGTTTTGTGGGTCAGCAAGAGACCCAGTACTTC. Amino acid sequence: CASSFVGQQETQYF.

As DNA, the CDR3 is TGTGCCAGCACCTCACTGAACTCTGGAAACACCATATATTTT. Amino acid sequence: CASTSLNSGNTIYF. V is TRBV7-9 and J is TRBJ1-3; no clear D gene. The CDR3 consists of 14 residues. The germline V and J ends were trimmed by 7 bases and 0 bases, with 10 bases remaining between them. Germline V gene lookup returns CDR1 SEHNR and CDR2 FQNEAQ (reference sequence).

This clonotype was seen a handful of times. The genes are TRBV6-1 and TRBJ2-5; D is possibly TRBD1 (5 bases). Trimming shortened V by 5 bases and J by 9 bases, and 16 bases separated the two germline ends. The CDR3 totals 13 residues. Per the germline V gene, CDR1 is MNHNS and CDR2 is SASEGT. The CDR3 DNA reads TGTGCCAGCAGTCCGGGCCTGCAAGGGGCCCAGTACTTC. It codes for CASSPGLQGAQYF.

This chain joins TRBV5-5 and TRBJ2-2; a weak D match, TRBD2 (5 bases). Between the trimmed V and J ends, which lost 4 bases and 2 bases, there was a span of 12 bases. The CDR3 is made up of 15 amino acids. Germline assignment: CDR1 SGHKS and CDR2 YYEKEE (reference sequence). The CDR3 protein is CASSNGAVNTGELFF. The CDR3 DNA reads TGTGCCAGCAGCAACGGAGCGGTCAACACCGGGGAGCTGTTTTTT.

This clonotype was picked up a small number of times. The chain carries TRBV4-3 and TRBJ2-1, with 10 bases matching TRBD2. This CDR3 is built from 17 residues. Germline V gene data show CDR1 as LGHNA and CDR2 as YSLEER. The J segment lost 8 bases and the V segment lost 1 base, leaving 11 bases of the junction unmatched. CDR3 DNA: TGCGCCAGCAGCCAAGCTCGCGTAGGAGCGGGAGGGCATGAGCAGTTCTTC. The encoded protein is CASSQARVGAGGHEQFF.

This clonotype was observed many times. CDR3 bases: TGCAGTGCCCCTTTAGGGGAGACCCAGTACTTC. Its protein is CSAPLGETQYF. The chain uses TRBV20-1 and TRBJ2-5; D is unresolved. V lost 6 bases and J 5 bases, leaving 10 bases between the germline ends. The CDR3 loop spans 11 amino acids. The V gene's germline CDR1 is DFQATT and CDR2 SNEGSKA (reference sequence).

This clonotype was seen a few times. The CDR3 sequence is CASSLDPSRLETQYF. In DNA, the CDR3 is TGCGCCAGCAGCTTGGATCCTAGTCGTCTGGAGACCCAGTACTTC. The chain joins TRBV5-1 to TRBJ2-5, with D hard to call. This CDR3 has 15 residues. CDR1 and CDR2 (germline): SGHRS, YFSETQ. V was shortened by 0 bases and J by 5 bases, with 14 bases between the two germline ends.

This clonotype showed up just a few times. The genes are TRBV11-2 and TRBJ2-1, with 7 bases that match TRBD1. The J segment lost 7 bases and the V segment lost 0 bases, leaving 9 bases of the junction unmatched. Per germline, CDR1 SGHAT and CDR2 FQNNGV. This CDR3 is 16 amino acids long. The CDR3 is CASSLEIQGKGNEQFF. The CDR3 DNA sequence: TGTGCCAGCAGCTTAGAGATACAGGGGAAAGGGAATGAGCAGTTCTTC.

In its sample, this clonotype was seen once. The CDR3 protein is CASSVEGSGGQPQHF. The CDR3 DNA follows: TGTGCCAGCAGCGTCGAGGGGAGTGGGGGTCAGCCCCAGCATTTT. J is TRBJ1-5 and V is TRBV9; TRBD1 is a possible D gene (5 bases). The V end was cut by 2 bases, the J end by 6 bases, with 15 bases between. There are 15 residues in the CDR3. Germline-derived CDR1 and CDR2 are SGDLS and YYNGEE.

V usage is TRBV20-1 and J usage is TRBJ2-7, with a possible D match to TRBD2 (5 bases). Per the germline V gene, CDR1 is DFQATT and CDR2 is SNEGSKA (reference sequence). CDR3 length: 14 residues. The V gene lost 3 bases and the J gene lost 0 bases, with 12 bases spanning the gap. This chain's CDR3 is CSASLAGSSYEQYF. The CDR3 nucleotides read TGCAGTGCTAGCCTCGCGGGTAGCTCCTACGAGCAGTACTTC.

The chain couples TRBV5-5 to TRBJ1-5, with a possible D match to TRBD1 (5 bases). V dropped 4 bases and J dropped 2 bases, with 16 bases sitting between them. Germline CDR1 and CDR2: SGHKS and YYEKEE (reference sequence). The CDR3 is made up of 16 amino acids. The CDR3 nucleotides are TGTGCCAGCAGCCCCGCGGGGGGGAACGGCAATCAGCCCCAGCATTTT. It encodes CASSPAGGNGNQPQHF.

V is TRBV12-3 or TRBV12-4 and J is TRBJ2-7, with D unresolved. V lost 6 bases and J 7 bases, leaving 22 bases between the germline ends. The CDR3 spans 15 residues. The CDR3 region has the DNA TGTGCCAGCAGCCTCGGGTCGGGCACCTTTTGGGAGCAGTACTTC. This translates into CASSLGSGTFWEQYF.

The J gene is TRBJ2-7, the V gene TRBV6-5, with 11 bases identical to TRBD2. V trimming: 1 base; J trimming: 8 bases; junction bases outside the gene matches: 7. The CDR3 loop spans 15 amino acids. The germline CDR1 and CDR2 sequences are MNHEY and SVGAGI. The CDR3 loop is CASSYLAGGVPQQYF. The CDR3 coding sequence is TGTGCCAGCAGTTACTTAGCGGGAGGGGTCCCACAGCAGTACTTC.

This rearrangement joins TRBV11-2 to TRBJ2-3; 8 bases fit TRBD1. The CDR3 is 14 residues long. V shed 10 bases and J 0 bases; nucleotides not matched to a gene: 6. The V gene's germline CDR1 is SGHAT and CDR2 FQNNGV. CDR3 nucleotides: TGTGCCACCTTACGGGACAGGAGCACAGATACGCAGTATTTT. Residues: CATLRDRSTDTQYF. The full variable domain, its missing parts supplied by reference TRBV11-2 and TRBJ2-3, is EAGVAQSPRYKIIEKRQSVAFWCNPISGHATLYWYQQILGQGPKLLIQFQNNGVVDDSQLPKDRFSAERLKGVDSTLKIQPAKLEDSAVYLCATLRDRSTDTQYFGPGTRLTVL.

This clonotype came up a few times. The chain employs TRBV7-9 and TRBJ2-3; 15 nucleotides line up with TRBD2. The CDR3 is 16 amino acids. Germline V lookup: CDR1 SEHNR, CDR2 FQNEAQ (reference sequence). Trimming cost V 5 bases and J 7 bases; bases outside gene matches: 7. DNA of the CDR3: TGTGCCAGCAGCACGGCGGGACTAGCGGGAGGCCATACGCAGTATTTT. Translating it yields CASSTAGLAGGHTQYF.